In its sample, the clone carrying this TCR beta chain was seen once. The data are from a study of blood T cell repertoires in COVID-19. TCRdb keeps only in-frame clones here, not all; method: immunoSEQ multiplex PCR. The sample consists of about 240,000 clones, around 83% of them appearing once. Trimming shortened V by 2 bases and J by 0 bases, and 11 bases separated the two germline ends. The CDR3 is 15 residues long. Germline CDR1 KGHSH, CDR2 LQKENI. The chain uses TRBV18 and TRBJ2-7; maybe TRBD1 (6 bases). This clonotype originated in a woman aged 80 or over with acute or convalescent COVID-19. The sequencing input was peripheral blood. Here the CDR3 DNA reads TGTGCCAGCTCACCAGGCAGGGGAATCTCCTACGAGCAGTACTTC. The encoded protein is CASSPGRGISYEQYF.